This T cell receptor (beta chain) appears in the sequencing data of a study of blood T cell repertoires in COVID-19. Study-level information: Acute-phase and convalescent COVID-19 samples originated in the United States, Italy and Spain.

CDR3 length equals 16 residues. The germline gives CDR1 MDHEN, CDR2 SYDVKM. V lost 2 bases and J 8 bases, leaving 18 bases between the germline ends. In the source study's methods: Reference gene primer amplification yielded estimated nucleated cell counts. Sequencing used immunoSEQ multiplex PCR; TCRdb keeps in-frame clones, though not all of them. V and J calls and clone size are copied from that table; D and trimming were computed from the DNA. The sample has tens of thousands of clones, over 85% seen once. The sequence was obtained from a man aged 45-65 years with acute or convalescent COVID-19. Specimen: peripheral blood. The chain is built from TRBV28 and TRBJ1-4; weak D call: TRBD1 (6 bases). This CDR3 is CASSLQEPGAQEKLFF. The DNA for the CDR3 is TGTGCCAGCAGTTTACAGGAACCAGGGGCGCAGGAAAAACTGTTTTTT.